The clone carrying this T cell receptor beta chain has a single count. No antigen is known for it. The ends were cut back, 2 bases at V and 4 bases at J, with 9 bases in the middle. The CDR3 spans 14 residues. Germline-derived CDR1 and CDR2 are PRHDT and FYEKMQ (reference sequence). Assay: immunoSEQ multiplex PCR; the TCRdb copy retains only in-frame clones and omits some. The sample includes 50,000 to 65,000 clones, approximately 90% of them seen just once. These data come from a study of OX40 agonist ivuxolimab in advanced cancers. Overall study context: Given to patients was ivuxolimab, an agonistic anti-OX40 (CD134) antibody. Study-level results: Circulating CD4+ and CD8+ T cells showed clonal expansion by week 6 at 0.1 to 3.0 mg/kg.

The sequences come from CD4+ or CD8+ T cells sorted from blood, collected in a trial of the OX40 agonist ivuxolimab. This chain joins TRBV13 and TRBJ2-1; no firm D call. This receptor was identified in an adult with an advanced solid tumor such as melanoma, head and neck, liver or kidney cancer. The CDR3 spells CASSLFPLYNEQFF. The CDR3 bases are TGTGCCAGCAGCTTATTTCCGCTATACAATGAGCAGTTCTTC.